One sample yielded the 3 T cell receptor beta chains listed below, sequenced in a study of T-cell memory formation after mild COVID-19. TCRdb recomputed calls from the 5' RACE reads with MiXCR, one row per CDR3 protein. The sample shows approximately 260,000 distinct CDR3 sequences, about 17% of them seen only once. Sequencing was done on a sample of PBMCs or a T cell subset sorted from them (not recorded which). These receptors were collected from a young man who had mild COVID-19 (a few samples of this study predate the infection). Cell type and time point are not known.

The chain employs TRBV20-1 and TRBJ2-1; no clear D gene. Germline V gene lookup returns CDR1 DFQATT and CDR2 SNEGSKA (reference sequence). V lost 0 bases to trimming and J lost 8 bases, with 8 bases between them. This CDR3 comprises 12 residues. CDR3 DNA: TGCAGTGCTAGAGATGGTGGGGATGAGCAGTTCTTC. Protein product: CSARDGGDEQFF.

This clonotype appeared many times. V and J are TRBV7-2 and TRBJ2-2, with D possibly matching TRBD2 (7 bases). Germline V gene data show CDR1 as SGHTA and CDR2 as FQGNSA. This CDR3 region has 15 residues. V was pared by 5 bases and J by 5 bases, with 15 bases between. The CDR3 DNA sequence: TGTGCCAGCAGCCCGGGGGGCCCGGGTACCGGGGAGCTGTTTTTT. This translates into CASSPGGPGTGELFF.

This chain joins TRBV11-2 and TRBJ2-3; D gene uncertain. The germline V and J ends were trimmed by 3 bases and 1 base, with 8 bases remaining between them. CDR1 is SGHAT and CDR2 is FQNNGV in the germline V gene. This CDR3 is 14 amino acids long. CDR3 region: CASSFDQGTDTQYF. The CDR3 DNA follows: TGTGCCAGCAGCTTCGATCAGGGCACAGATACGCAGTATTTT.